These 21 T cell receptor beta chains originate from one sample sequenced in a study of graft-versus-host responses after intestinal transplantation. No antigen is known for these receptors. TCRdb's table, derived via immunoSEQ multiplex PCR, lists solely in-frame clones and lacks some. Altogether approximately 68,000 clones are present, roughly 90% being singletons, with the ten largest covering roughly 4%. The source material was unstimulated CD8+ T cells sorted from spleen or lymph node cells, sampled before transplant. All receptors derive from a human donor who was the organ donor for an intestinal transplant.

A single count supports this clone. V and J are TRBV6-5 and TRBJ2-2; tentative D call: TRBD1 (6 bases). The germline CDR1 and CDR2 sequences are MNHEY and SVGAGI. The CDR3 consists of 15 residues. Trimming cost V 2 bases and J 5 bases, with 12 bases left between them. The CDR3 reads CASSYPGQGTGELFF. In nucleotides, the CDR3 is TGTGCCAGCAGTTACCCGGGACAAGGTACCGGGGAGCTGTTTTTT.

The chain is built from TRBV4-2 and TRBJ1-3; the D gene is possibly TRBD1 (6 bases). The CDR3 runs 16 residues. Germline CDR1 and CDR2: LGHNA and YNFKEQ. Trimming cost V 2 bases and J 4 bases, with 15 bases left between them. CDR3 DNA sequence: TGTGCCAGCAGCCAATTTCCAGGGGTAGGAGGAAACACCATATATTTT. Protein sequence: CASSQFPGVGGNTIYF.

V gene TRBV15 combines with J gene TRBJ1-2; D is ambiguous. This CDR3 is built from 14 residues. Trimming pared 0 bases from V and 0 bases from J, leaving 5 bases between. Germline CDR1 is LNHNV and CDR2 is YYDKDF (reference sequence). This chain's CDR3 is CATSRDKTNYGYTF. Written as DNA, the CDR3 is TGTGCCACCAGCAGAGATAAAACTAACTATGGCTACACCTTC. Full variable domain (outside the CDR3, taken from reference TRBV15 and TRBJ1-2): DAMVIQNPRYQVTQFGKPVTLSCSQTLNHNVMYWYQQKSSQAPKLLFHYYDKDFNNEADTPDNFQSRRPNTSFCFLDIRSPGLGDTAMYLCATSRDKTNYGYTFGSGTRLTVV.

The rearrangement uses TRBV6-1 and TRBJ1-2; the D is unclear. Trimming shortened V by 1 base and J by 4 bases, and 7 bases separated the two germline ends. Germline CDR1 and CDR2: MNHNS and SASEGT. The CDR3 covers 13 residues. The CDR3 region is CASSEVETYGYTF. For the CDR3, the DNA is TGTGCCAGCAGTGAAGTGGAGACCTATGGCTACACCTTC.

This chain links TRBV7-9 with TRBJ1-5; D not resolved. The V end lost 5 bases, the J end lost 3 bases, and 11 bases lay between the germline ends. CDR3 length: 14 amino acids. Germline V gene lookup returns CDR1 SEHNR and CDR2 FQNEAQ (reference sequence). DNA of the CDR3: TGTGCCAGCAGCAAGACAACCTCCAATCAGCCCCAGCATTTT. This encodes CASSKTTSNQPQHF. Full variable domain (remainder filled in from reference TRBV7-9 and TRBJ1-5): DTGVSQNPRHKITKRGQNVTFRCDPISEHNRLYWYRQTLGQGPEFLTYFQNEAQLEKSRLLSDRFSAERPKGSFSTLEIQRTEQGDSAMYLCASSKTTSNQPQHFGDGTRLSIL.

The chain has TRBV6-1 and TRBJ1-1, with 7 bases fitting TRBD1. Unmatched junction bases numbered 11, after V lost 3 bases and J lost 7 bases. This CDR3 spans 15 amino acids. In germline, CDR1 is MNHNS, CDR2 SASEGT. The CDR3 bases are TGTGCCAGCAGTGAGGGGGACGACAGGGCGGGTGAAGCTTTCTTT. It specifies CASSEGDDRAGEAFF.

This clone was seen only a few times. The rearrangement links TRBV5-5 to TRBJ2-7; TRBD1 is a possible D gene (5 bases). CDR3 length: 15 residues. The V end lost 0 bases, the J end lost 0 bases, and 10 bases lay between the germline ends. Germline values: CDR1 SGHKS, CDR2 YYEKEE (reference sequence). The CDR3 nucleotides are TGTGCCAGCAGCTTGGGCCAGGGCCTCTCCTACGAGCAGTACGTC. This codes for CASSLGQGLSYEQYV.

This rearrangement joins TRBV4-3 to TRBJ2-2, with TRBD2 identical over 10 bases. Germline-derived CDR1 and CDR2 are LGHNA and YSLEER. This CDR3 has 19 amino acids. Losses at the gene ends were 0 bases for V and 0 bases for J; bases not matched to a gene: 7. CDR3 amino acids: CASSQERLAGDANTGELFF. DNA of the CDR3: TGCGCCAGCAGCCAAGAAAGGCTAGCGGGGGACGCGAACACCGGGGAGCTGTTTTTT.

Concerning this clone itself: An end of the junction does not agree with germline; a read error may underlie this. V and J are TRBV25-1 and TRBJ2-1; D possibly corresponds to TRBD2 (5 bases). The CDR3 is made up of 13 amino acids. CDR1 and CDR2 from the germline V gene are MGHDK and SYGVNS. The DNA for the CDR3 is TGTGCCACCAGTGGGAGCCTCTTGGGTGAGCAGTTCTTC. This gives the protein CATSGSLLGEQFF.

This clone turned up a few times. Written as DNA, the CDR3 is TGTGCCAGCAGTTACACCCAGGGTGGGAACACCGGGGAGCTGTTTTTT. Translation gives CASSYTQGGNTGELFF. The chain has TRBV6-5 and TRBJ2-2; D perhaps matches TRBD1 (5 bases). Per germline, CDR1 MNHEY and CDR2 SVGAGI. This CDR3 spans 16 amino acids. Trimming pared 2 bases from V and 1 base from J, leaving 11 bases between.

Only one count was recorded for this clone. The rearrangement uses TRBV28 and TRBJ2-1; D remains ambiguous. Between the trimmed V and J ends, which lost 6 bases and 0 bases, there was a span of 15 bases. This CDR3 has 16 residues. The V gene's germline CDR1 is MDHEN and CDR2 SYDVKM. CDR3 in amino acids: CASSRLTESSYNEQFF. As DNA, the CDR3 is TGTGCCAGCAGCCGTCTGACTGAAAGCTCCTACAATGAGCAGTTCTTC.

Points on this clone: One end of the junction fails to match germline, which may point to a read error. This chain links TRBV27 with TRBJ2-5; 10 nucleotides line up with TRBD2. Germline values: CDR1 MNHEY, CDR2 SMNVEV (reference sequence). The CDR3 loop spans 13 amino acids. The DNA for the CDR3 is TGTGCCAGCAGTTTAAAATCGGGACTAGCGTTCCACTTC. It is translated as CASSLKSGLAFHF.

V and J are TRBV11-2 and TRBJ1-1; D is uncertain. V gave up 5 bases and J gave up 0 bases, with 13 bases separating them. The CDR3 extends over 15 amino acids. Looked up from germline, CDR1 is SGHAT and CDR2 is FQNNGV. CDR3 DNA sequence: TGTGCCAGCAGCCAAAAACCGGGTGTGAACACTGAAGCTTTCTTT. It specifies CASSQKPGVNTEAFF. The whole variable domain, filled in from reference TRBV11-2 and TRBJ1-1, reads EAGVAQSPRYKIIEKRQSVAFWCNPISGHATLYWYQQILGQGPKLLIQFQNNGVVDDSQLPKDRFSAERLKGVDSTLKIQPAKLEDSAVYLCASSQKPGVNTEAFFGQGTRLTVV.

The V and J genes are TRBV27 and TRBJ1-4, with TRBD1 identical over 7 bases. This CDR3 region has 14 residues. The V segment lost 8 bases and the J segment 7 bases; nucleotides outside the gene matches: 10. Germline CDR1 MNHEY, CDR2 SMNVEV (reference sequence). The CDR3 coding sequence is TGTGCCAGCGGTACACAGGGGTCGGGTGAAAAACTGTTTTTT. This gives the protein CASGTQGSGEKLFF.

For the CDR3, the DNA is TGTGCCAGCAGCTATCCTCGGACAGGGTCGAATGGCTACACCTTC. This encodes CASSYPRTGSNGYTF. The V and J genes are TRBV7-9 and TRBJ1-2; 8 nucleotides line up with TRBD1. The ends lost 4 bases at V and 6 bases at J; junction bases unmatched: 10. The CDR3 runs 15 residues. CDR1 SEHNR and CDR2 FQNEAQ come from the germline V gene (reference sequence).

Only a few counts were recorded for this clone. The CDR3 DNA reads TGTGCCAGCAGTGACGGGGCTAGCGGATACAATGAGCAGTTCTTC. Amino acid sequence: CASSDGASGYNEQFF. The rearrangement joins TRBV6-4 to TRBJ2-1; TRBD2 aligns across 7 bases. CDR1 MRHNA and CDR2 SNTAGT come from the germline V gene. The trim removed 2 bases at V and 4 bases at J, leaving 5 bases unmatched. The CDR3 is 15 amino acids.

The J gene is TRBJ2-2, the V gene TRBV20-1, with no clear D. The length of the CDR3 is 11 residues. Trimming removed 5 bases at V and 2 bases at J, with 3 bases between. Germline assignment: CDR1 DFQATT and CDR2 SNEGSKA (reference sequence). The chain's CDR3 is CSAPNTGELFF. CDR3 coding DNA: TGCAGTGCTCCTAACACCGGGGAGCTGTTTTTT.

The CDR3 is CASSPRQGAETWYQETQYF. The DNA of the CDR3 is TGTGCCAGCAGTCCCCGACAGGGGGCGGAAACCTGGTACCAAGAGACCCAGTACTTC. The V call is TRBV28, the J call TRBJ2-5; 10 positions match TRBD1. The germline gives CDR1 MDHEN, CDR2 SYDVKM. V lost 5 bases, J lost 0 bases, and 15 bases stayed unmatched. There are 19 residues in the CDR3.

The CDR3 here is CARTRGQQAGLVYGYTF. The CDR3 nucleotides read TGTGCCAGAACCCGTGGGCAACAGGCCGGGCTGGTCTATGGCTACACCTTC. The chain uses TRBV5-3 and TRBJ1-2, with D possibly TRBD1 on 5 matching bases. TRBV5-3 is identified as an open reading frame with a role that is uncertain. The CDR3 totals 17 residues. Between the trimmed V and J ends, which lost 6 bases and 4 bases, there was a span of 25 bases.

The V call is TRBV4-2, the J call TRBJ2-3, with 15 bases that match TRBD2. Germline V gene lookup returns CDR1 LGHNA and CDR2 YNFKEQ. The CDR3 runs 16 residues. V was clipped by 1 base and J by 4 bases; unmatched bases: 0. The CDR3 region is CASSQGTSGGADTQYF. CDR3 bases: TGTGCCAGCAGCCAAGGGACTAGCGGGGGGGCAGATACGCAGTATTTT.

This rearrangement joins TRBV29-1 to TRBJ2-3; a weak D match, TRBD2 (5 bases). Trimming shortened V by 3 bases and J by 0 bases, and 16 bases separated the two germline ends. CDR1 is SQVTM and CDR2 is ANQGSEA in the germline V gene. The CDR3 sequence is 16 residues long. The chain's CDR3 is CSVESLDWRSTDTQYF. CDR3 nucleotide sequence: TGCAGCGTTGAGTCTTTGGACTGGAGAAGCACAGATACGCAGTATTTT.